A selection of T cell receptor beta chains follows, all from one sample in a study of cytomegalovirus exposure and HLA in healthy donors. Sequencing was performed with immunoSEQ multiplex PCR; in TCRdb, only in-frame clones are kept and a portion is missing. This sample has 150,000 to 200,000 clones, with approximately 88% found just once. What was sequenced was PBMCs. The receptors stem from a man aged 25 to 45 in good health and CMV-seronegative. The CDR3 runs from the conserved cysteine through the conserved F or W. The D gene is left open where the match is weak. Some rows mark clone size as missing; the rest say once, few, many or name a class of expanded clone.

. | TRBJ2-7 | TRBV5-1 | . | TGCGCCAGCAGCTTGTTGCCGGCTGGTCAGGTGTACGAGCAGTACTTC | CASSLLPAGQVYEQYF
. | TRBJ2-7 | TRBV4-2 | . | TGTGCCAGCAGCCAATATCCAGGGACAACCTACGAGCAGTACTTC | CASSQYPGTTYEQYF
. | TRBJ2-7 | TRBV4-2 | . | TGTGCCAGCAGCCAAGATATGAGAAACTTGGCCTACGAGCAGTACTTC | CASSQDMRNLAYEQYF
. | TRBJ2-1 | TRBV20-1 | TRBD2 | TGCAGTGCTAGATTCGGGGAGGGGCAGTTCTTC | CSARFGEGQFF
. | TRBJ2-7 | TRBV7-9 | TRBD1 | TGTGCCAGCAGCTTAGGACAGGGGATGAGCGACGAGCAGTACTTC | CASSLGQGMSDEQYF
. | TRBJ2-7 | TRBV30 | . | TGTGCCTGGGGGACACTTTACGAGCAGTACTTC | CAWGTLYEQYF
. | TRBJ2-1 | TRBV5-1 | TRBD2 | TGCGCCAGCAGCTTGAGGGCTAGCGGGAGGAGGGATGAGCAGTTCTTC | CASSLRASGRRDEQFF
few | TRBJ2-3 | TRBV7-8 | TRBD2 | TGTGCCAGCAGTTCAACTAGGCCCACCGGGACTAGCGGGAGAGTGGGCACAGATACGCAGTATTTT | CASSSTRPTGTSGRVGTDTQYF
. | TRBJ2-7 | TRBV10-3 | TRBD2 | TGTGCCATCAGGGGCGGGAGTTTCTACGAGCAGTACTTC | CAIRGGSFYEQYF
. | TRBJ1-2 | TRBV28 | . | TGTGCCAGCAGGCCCAGGGGCAGGCAGGAGTCTAACTATGGCTACACCTTC | CASRPRGRQESNYGYTF
. | TRBJ2-1 | TRBV2 | TRBD2 | TGTGCCAGCTGGACGGGGGGGGGAAATGAGCAGTTCTTC | CASWTGGGNEQFF
. | TRBJ2-3 | TRBV5-1 | . | TGCGCCAGCAGCTTGGAAGCGATTACGCAGTATTTT | CASSLEAITQYF
once | TRBJ2-5 | TRBV5-4 | TRBD1 | TGTGCCAGCAGCACAGGGGGCGTACAAGAGACCCAGTACTTC | CASSTGGVQETQYF
. | TRBJ2-7 | TRBV14 | . | TGTGCCAGCAGCCGGGGACATGCCTACGAGCAGTACTTC | CASSRGHAYEQYF
. | TRBJ1-3 | TRBV6-1 | . | TGTGCCAGCAGTGACGACAGTGGAAACACCATATATTTT | CASSDDSGNTIYF
once | TRBJ2-7 | TRBV15 | . | TGTGCCACCAGCAGAGATCAGGGATACTACGAGCAGTACTTC | CATSRDQGYYEQYF
. | TRBJ2-7 | TRBV5-1 | . | TGCGCCAGCAGCCCCCCAGGGTTGAACGAGCAGTACTTC | CASSPPGLNEQYF
. | TRBJ1-2 | TRBV2 | . | TGTGCCAGCAGCGAGGGGGTCTCCTATGGCTACACCTTC | CASSEGVSYGYTF
. | TRBJ1-2 | TRBV5-1 | TRBD1 | TGCGCCAGCAGCTTGGTCCAGGGGGCTCGCTATGGCTACACCTTC | CASSLVQGARYGYTF
. | TRBJ1-4 | TRBV6-1 | TRBD1 | TGTGCCAGCTACTCTCGGACAGGGTTGGAAAAACTGTTTTTT | CASYSRTGLEKLFF
. | TRBJ2-5 | TRBV2 | TRBD2 | TGTGCCAGCAGGGGCATGCCGGGACTACCTCAAGAGACCCAGTACTTC | CASRGMPGLPQETQYF
. | TRBJ2-5 | TRBV2 | TRBD2 | TGTGCCAGCAGTGACGGAGCGGGGGGGCCGCAAGAGACCCAGTACTTC | CASSDGAGGPQETQYF
. | TRBJ1-2 | TRBV5-1 | TRBD1 | TGCGCCAGCAGCGTGACAGGGAGAGGCTACACCTTC | CASSVTGRGYTF
. | TRBJ2-7 | TRBV11-3 | TRBD2 | TGTGCCAGCAGCTTAGCGTTAGCGGGAGGAGAGCAGTACTTC | CASSLALAGGEQYF
. | TRBJ2-3 | TRBV30 | TRBD2 | TGTGCCTGGAGCGCGGGTGTAGCGGGAGTTGTTACAGATACGCAGTATTTT | CAWSAGVAGVVTDTQYF
. | TRBJ2-4 | TRBV7-9 | . | TGTGCCAGCAGCTTAGTGGTTGGCGGACACAAAAACATTCAGTACTTC | CASSLVVGGHKNIQYF
. | TRBJ2-5 | TRBV10-1 | TRBD2 | TGCCCCTCAAGACTAGCGGGGACCGTGGAGACCCAGTACTTC | CPSRLAGTVETQYF
. | TRBJ1-3 | TRBV11-2 | . | TGTGCCAGCAGCTACCAATCGGGTCTGTCTGGAAACACCATATATTTT | CASSYQSGLSGNTIYF
. | TRBJ1-5 | TRBV7-9 | . | TGTGCCAGCAGCTTCGGGGATCAGCCCCAGCATTTT | CASSFGDQPQHF
. | TRBJ1-3 | TRBV7-2 | TRBD1 | TGTGCCAGCAGCTTAATGCCAGGGGGCGGAAACACCATATATTTT | CASSLMPGGGNTIYF
. | TRBJ2-7 | TRBV7-6 | TRBD1 | TGTGCCAGCAGCCCCGGGACAGGGATCCACGAGCAGTACTTC | CASSPGTGIHEQYF
few | TRBJ2-1 | TRBV6-4 | TRBD2 | TGTGCCAGCAGTGAGCGGGAGTACAATGAGCAGTTCTTC | CASSEREYNEQFF
once | TRBJ2-3 | TRBV11-2 | TRBD2 | TGTGCTGGTAGCGGGAGCCGCGGCGTTTCCTACACAGATACGCAGTATTTT | CAGSGSRGVSYTDTQYF
. | TRBJ2-1 | TRBV15 | TRBD1 | TGTGCCGCCAGGTCAGGGGGAAATGAGCAGTTCTTC | CAARSGGNEQFF
. | TRBJ1-2 | TRBV18 | . | TGTGCCAGCTCACCGACACAGGAGAACTATGGCTACACCTTC | CASSPTQENYGYTF
. | TRBJ1-5 | TRBV5-5 | . | TGTGCCAGCAGCGGCACGGGGGGTGGCAATCAGCCCCAGCATTTT | CASSGTGGGNQPQHF
. | TRBJ2-1 | TRBV14 | . | TGTGCCAGCAGCCAAGATTTAGCGAGTGAGCAGTTCTTC | CASSQDLASEQFF
few | TRBJ1-1 | TRBV28 | TRBD1 | TGTGCCAGCAGGACAGGGGCCAGGAACACTGAAGCTTTCTTT | CASRTGARNTEAFF
. | TRBJ2-3 | TRBV7-2 | . | TGTGCCAGCAGCTTAGCTGACAGGCCAACTCGCACAGATACGCAGTATTTT | CASSLADRPTRTDTQYF
. | TRBJ2-7 | TRBV5-1 | . | TGCGCCAGCAGTGCGCCGGAGGAGTCCTACGAGCAGTACTTC | CASSAPEESYEQYF
. | TRBJ2-3 | TRBV11-3 | . | TGTGCCAGCAGCCCCTCTAGAGGGGGTGCGCAGTATTTT | CASSPSRGGAQYF
. | TRBJ2-1 | TRBV7-2 | TRBD2 | TGTGCCAGCAGCTTAGGGAGGCTAGCGGGTAGATACAATGAGCAGTTCTTC | CASSLGRLAGRYNEQFF
. | TRBJ1-4 | TRBV27 | TRBD1 | TGTGCCAGCAGTCCGGACCCAGGGGGAATAATTGCAACTAATGAAAAACTGTTTTTT | CASSPDPGGIIATNEKLFF
. | TRBJ2-7 | TRBV7-9 | TRBD1 | TGTGCCAGCAGCTTGTACAGGGGAAGCGAGCAGTACTTC | CASSLYRGSEQYF
. | TRBJ2-2 | TRBV18 | TRBD1 | TGTGCCAGCTCACCACGGCTACAGGGGGCGAACACCGGGGAGCTGTTTTTT | CASSPRLQGANTGELFF
few | TRBJ2-7 | TRBV5-5 | TRBD1 | TGTGCCAGCAGCTTGAGTCTTGTATCGGGACAGGGCTCCTACGAGCAGTACTTC | CASSLSLVSGQGSYEQYF
. | TRBJ1-1 | TRBV4-2 | . | TGTGCCAGCAGCCATAAAGACAGGAACACTGAAGCTTTCTTT | CASSHKDRNTEAFF
. | TRBJ2-5 | TRBV2 | . | TGTGCCAGCAGCGCCCGCCCCGGGACAATTCAAGAGACCCAGTACTTC | CASSARPGTIQETQYF
. | TRBJ1-2 | TRBV7-3 | TRBD1 | TGTGCCAGCAGCCCCGGGACAGGGTTTTTAGATGGCTACACCTTC | CASSPGTGFLDGYTF
. | TRBJ1-5 | TRBV10-2 | TRBD1 | TGCGCCAGCAGTATGGACAGGGAGCGGCCCCAGCATTTT | CASSMDRERPQHF
. | TRBJ2-3 | TRBV7-9 | . | TGTTCCAGCAGCTTAGGCGTGGATACGCAGTATTTT | CSSSLGVDTQYF
few | TRBJ2-1 | TRBV6-1 | . | TGTGCCAGCAGTGGGGGACACACCGACTCCTACAATGAGCAGTTCTTC | CASSGGHTDSYNEQFF
. | TRBJ2-5 | TRBV6-6 | . | TGTGCCAGCAGCCACAGGGTAGGCAGGCAAGAGACCCAGTACTTC | CASSHRVGRQETQYF
. | TRBJ2-7 | TRBV30 | . | TGTGCCTGGACTGAACAGGGCCCCTACGAGCAGTACTTC | CAWTEQGPYEQYF
. | TRBJ2-1 | TRBV5-1 | TRBD2 | TGCGCCAGCAGCTTGCTCCTAGCGGGGGACGAGCAGTTCTTC | CASSLLLAGDEQFF